This passage covers 31 T cell receptor beta chains from one sample sequenced in a study of blood T cell repertoires in COVID-19. Measured with immunoSEQ multiplex PCR; TCRdb has only the in-frame clones, and not every one. The table records about 180,000 clones, 86% of them present only once. The source material was PBMCs or T cells enriched from blood (not recorded which). These receptors came from a woman aged 25-40 years who had recovered from COVID-19.

The V and J genes are TRBV11-3 and TRBJ2-5; D uncertain. This CDR3 region has 12 residues. Germline V lookup: CDR1 SGHNT, CDR2 YENEEA. V was shortened by 5 bases and J by 0 bases, with 4 bases between the two germline ends. CDR3 amino acids: CASSRYQETQYF. CDR3 bases: TGTGCCAGCAGCCGGTACCAAGAGACCCAGTACTTC.

The sample holds one count of this clone. Distinct nucleotide sequences in the sample also encode this CDR3. V is TRBV18 and J is TRBJ2-7; 13 bases fit TRBD2. The ends lost 3 bases at V and 4 bases at J; junction bases unmatched: 0. The germline CDR1 and CDR2 sequences are KGHSH and LQKENI. This CDR3 spans 14 amino acids. CDR3 amino acids: CASSPTSGRYEQYF. For the CDR3, the DNA is TGTGCCAGCTCACCGACTAGCGGGAGGTACGAGCAGTACTTC.

The V call is TRBV7-6, the J call TRBJ1-3; weak D call: TRBD1 (6 bases). Per germline, CDR1 SGHVS and CDR2 FNYEAQ. Trimming removed 5 bases from V and 0 bases from J, with 17 bases in between. CDR3 length: 17 amino acids. CDR3 loop: CASSPRSGHNSGNTIYF. The CDR3 DNA follows: TGTGCCAGCAGCCCTCGATCGGGACACAACTCTGGAAACACCATATATTTT.

The chain employs TRBV18 and TRBJ2-1, with 11 bases fitting TRBD1. Germline V CDR1 and CDR2: KGHSH, LQKENI. V was pared by 6 bases and J by 8 bases, with 12 bases of the junction left unmatched. This CDR3 spans 16 amino acids. The CDR3 loop is CASSPMGTGGLDEQFF. The CDR3 DNA is TGTGCCAGCTCCCCCATGGGGACAGGGGGACTTGATGAGCAGTTCTTC.

J is TRBJ2-1 and V is TRBV2, with TRBD2 identical over 8 bases. The CDR3 has 17 amino acids. J was trimmed by 8 bases and V by 2 bases; bases with no gene match: 14. The V gene's germline CDR1 is SNHLY and CDR2 FYNNEI. DNA of the CDR3: TGTGCCAGCAGTGAACAACGTAGGGCGGGAGGAGGAGATGAGCAGTTCTTC. This codes for CASSEQRRAGGGDEQFF.

V gene TRBV29-1 combines with J gene TRBJ2-7; possibly TRBD2 for D (5 bases). Germline CDR1 SQVTM, CDR2 ANQGSEA. The CDR3 runs to 14 residues. V lost 4 bases to trimming and J lost 3 bases, with 16 bases between them. The CDR3 is CSVARGMGGYEQYF. In nucleotides, the CDR3 is TGCAGCGTTGCTCGAGGGATGGGCGGCTACGAGCAGTACTTC.

CDR3 nucleotides: TGTGCCACCAGTGACGCAGGGTCTAGTCCGAACACCGGGGAGCTGTTTTTT. Protein: CATSDAGSSPNTGELFF. This chain connects TRBV24-1 to TRBJ2-2; TRBD1 might be the D (5 bases). There are 17 residues in the CDR3. Trimming removed 4 bases from V and 0 bases from J, with 14 bases in between. CDR1 is KGHDR and CDR2 is SFDVKD in the germline V gene.

The sample holds one count of this clone. The rearrangement uses TRBV28 and TRBJ1-5; D remains unclear. Germline V lookup: CDR1 MDHEN, CDR2 SYDVKM. The CDR3 extends over 15 amino acids. V dropped 6 bases and J dropped 6 bases, with 18 bases sitting between them. The DNA of the CDR3 is TGTGCCAGCAGAATTTCGGGTGCCGGAGGTCAGCCCCAGCATTTT. It is translated as CASRISGAGGQPQHF.

This rearrangement joins TRBV7-9 to TRBJ2-7; D is possibly TRBD1 (6 bases). V gave up 5 bases and J gave up 6 bases, with 14 bases separating them. Germline V gene lookup returns CDR1 SEHNR and CDR2 FQNEAQ (reference sequence). This CDR3 has 13 residues. CDR3 protein: CASSLQGRSEQYF. In nucleotides, the CDR3 is TGTGCCAGCAGCCTACAGGGTAGAAGCGAGCAGTACTTC. The full variable domain, rest sourced from reference TRBV7-9 and TRBJ2-7, is DTGVSQNPRHKITKRGQNVTFRCDPISEHNRLYWYRQTLGQGPEFLTYFQNEAQLEKSRLLSDRFSAERPKGSFSTLEIQRTEQGDSAMYLCASSLQGRSEQYFGPGTRLTVT.

This chain connects TRBV27 to TRBJ1-4, with 8 bases that match TRBD1. Per germline, CDR1 MNHEY and CDR2 SMNVEV (reference sequence). The CDR3 runs to 14 residues. Trimming removed 6 bases from V and 7 bases from J; junction bases left unmatched: 7. In DNA, the CDR3 is TGTGCCAGCAGGTTCCAGGGGGCGGGTGAAAAACTGTTTTTT. Translating gives CASRFQGAGEKLFF.

J is TRBJ2-1 and V is TRBV2; D might be TRBD2 (5 bases). CDR3 length: 14 residues. V shed 6 bases and J shed 8 bases, with 17 bases lying between them. Per the germline V gene, CDR1 is SNHLY and CDR2 is FYNNEI. CDR3 nucleotides: TGTGCCAGCAGGGCGGAAATAGCGAGAGATGAGCAGTTCTTC. It encodes CASRAEIARDEQFF.

A few counts support this clone. This chain connects TRBV2 to TRBJ2-1, with D possibly TRBD2 on 5 matching bases. V was clipped by 2 bases and J by 12 bases, with 17 bases between them. Germline V gene data show CDR1 as SNHLY and CDR2 as FYNNEI. The CDR3 extends over 14 amino acids. The DNA for the CDR3 is TGTGCCAGCAGTGAATTTCTTAGCGCTGGAGGGCAGTTCTTC. It translates to CASSEFLSAGGQFF.

This chain connects TRBV2 to TRBJ1-1; the D gene is possibly TRBD1 (6 bases). The CDR3 runs to 14 residues. Trimming cost V 7 bases and J 1 base, with 13 bases left between them. Per germline, CDR1 SNHLY and CDR2 FYNNEI. The DNA for the CDR3 is TGTGCCAGCAATGCTATGGGGGCGAACACTGAAGCTTTCTTT. Amino acid sequence: CASNAMGANTEAFF.

V and J are TRBV7-8 and TRBJ2-1; a possible D gene is TRBD1 (7 bases). The CDR3 consists of 15 residues. V was clipped by 5 bases and J by 2 bases, with 13 bases between them. Germline assignment: CDR1 SGHVS and CDR2 FQNEAQ. The CDR3 reads CASSRRGEAYNEQFF. Written as DNA, the CDR3 is TGTGCCAGCAGCCGCAGGGGGGAGGCCTACAATGAGCAGTTCTTC.

V gene TRBV5-1 combines with J gene TRBJ2-1; 7 positions agree with TRBD2. Trimming at V came to 0 bases and at J to 3 bases, leaving 6 bases not matched to a gene. CDR1 is SGHRS and CDR2 is YFSETQ in the germline V gene. The CDR3 is made up of 16 amino acids. As DNA, the CDR3 is TGCGCCAGCAGCTTGGAAGGAGCGGGATTCTACAATGAGCAGTTCTTC. Translated, it gives CASSLEGAGFYNEQFF.

This rearrangement joins TRBV27 to TRBJ2-5; 16 nucleotides match TRBD2. Germline lookup yields CDR1 MNHEY and CDR2 SMNVEV (reference sequence). The CDR3 totals 20 residues. V was pared by 3 bases and J by 1 base, with 11 bases of the junction left unmatched. The CDR3 DNA reads TGTGCCAGCAGTTTGGGGCTACCGGGACTAGCGGGAGGGGGCCAAGAGACCCAGTACTTC. Encoded protein: CASSLGLPGLAGGGQETQYF.

This chain connects TRBV7-9 to TRBJ2-1; TRBD2 agrees at 9 bases. The CDR3 covers 17 residues. The junction had 9 bases not matched to a gene; V was cut back by 2 bases and J by 4 bases. Germline CDR1 SEHNR, CDR2 FQNEAQ (reference sequence). CDR3 region: CASSLLAGPSLYNEQFF. CDR3 in DNA: TGTGCCAGCAGCTTACTAGCGGGACCCAGTCTTTACAATGAGCAGTTCTTC. The full variable domain, its missing parts supplied by reference TRBV7-9 and TRBJ2-1, is DTGVSQNPRHKITKRGQNVTFRCDPISEHNRLYWYRQTLGQGPEFLTYFQNEAQLEKSRLLSDRFSAERPKGSFSTLEIQRTEQGDSAMYLCASSLLAGPSLYNEQFFGPGTRLTVL.

The chain couples TRBV28 to TRBJ2-2; 9 bases fit TRBD1. Germline loops: CDR1 MDHEN, CDR2 SYDVKM. This CDR3 is 16 amino acids long. V was clipped by 2 bases and J by 1 base; unmatched bases: 2. The CDR3 loop reads CASSLGGQGNTGELFF. CDR3 coding DNA: TGTGCCAGCAGTTTAGGGGGACAGGGGAACACCGGGGAGCTGTTTTTT.

The V and J genes are TRBV5-6 and TRBJ1-1, with D tentatively TRBD1 (5 bases). The length of the CDR3 is 15 residues. V dropped 2 bases and J dropped 0 bases, with 11 bases sitting between them. Germline V gene sequence: CDR1 SGHDT, CDR2 YYEEEE. The CDR3: CASSLDSLLNTEAFF. The CDR3 nucleotides are TGTGCCAGCAGCTTAGACAGTCTCCTGAACACTGAAGCTTTCTTT. The complete variable domain, with remaining parts taken from reference TRBV5-6 and TRBJ1-1, reads DAGVTQSPTHLIKTRGQQVTLRCSPKSGHDTVSWYQQALGQGPQFIFQYYEEEERQRGNFPDRFSGHQFPNYSSELNVNALLLGDSALYLCASSLDSLLNTEAFFGQGTRLTVV.

V is TRBV2 and J is TRBJ2-3; 9 bases line up with TRBD2. After removal of 6 bases from V and 2 bases from J, the junction contained 6 bases not matched to a gene. Germline V lookup: CDR1 SNHLY, CDR2 FYNNEI. CDR3 size: 15 residues. The CDR3 nucleotides are TGTGCCAGCAGAAGACTAGCGGAGCCCACAGATACGCAGTATTTT. Amino acids: CASRRLAEPTDTQYF. Complete variable domain (other parts from reference TRBV2 and TRBJ2-3): EPEVTQTPSHQVTQMGQEVILRCVPISNHLYFYWYRQILGQKVEFLVSFYNNEISEKSEIFDDQFSVERPDGSNFTLKIRSTKLEDSAMYFCASRRLAEPTDTQYFGPGTRLTVL.

This clone showed up many times. The genes are TRBV10-3 and TRBJ2-1; the D gene is possibly TRBD1 (6 bases). V was shortened by 3 bases and J by 2 bases, with 20 bases between the two germline ends. CDR1 is ENHRY, CDR2 SYGVKD, per germline. This CDR3 is 18 amino acids long. CDR3 coding DNA: TGTGCCATCAGTGATACAGGGCGTTTTGGAAACCCCTACAATGAGCAGTTCTTC. Translating it yields CAISDTGRFGNPYNEQFF.

The gene calls are TRBV2 and TRBJ2-3; 8 bases are shared with TRBD2. J gave up 5 bases and V 5 bases, and 9 bases lay outside the gene matches. This CDR3 comprises 15 residues. Per germline, CDR1 SNHLY and CDR2 FYNNEI. CDR3 amino acids: CASSPRREEIDTQYF. The CDR3 DNA sequence: TGTGCCAGCAGTCCGAGGCGGGAGGAAATAGATACGCAGTATTTT.

The chain is built from TRBV5-1 and TRBJ1-5, with D perhaps matching TRBD1 (6 bases). The CDR3 has 13 amino acids. V shed 1 base and J shed 4 bases, with 6 bases lying between them. Germline CDR1 and CDR2: SGHRS and YFSETQ. This CDR3 reads CASSLQGNQPQHF. For the CDR3, the DNA is TGCGCCAGCAGCTTGCAGGGGAATCAGCCCCAGCATTTT.

This clone was recorded once. The gene calls are TRBV7-8 and TRBJ1-6; 8 bases agree with TRBD1. The CDR3 length is 18 residues. After removal of 2 bases from V and 0 bases from J, the junction contained 6 bases not matched to a gene. CDR1 and CDR2 from the germline V gene are SGHVS and FQNEAQ. The CDR3 reads CASSLRGTGSSYNSPLHF. CDR3 sequence (DNA): TGTGCCAGCAGCTTAAGAGGGACAGGATCCTCCTATAATTCACCCCTCCACTTT.

This clone has more than one count but fewer than ten. The V call is TRBV2, the J call TRBJ2-5; 7 bases line up with TRBD1. Germline V gives CDR1 SNHLY, CDR2 FYNNEI. Unmatched junction bases numbered 12, after V lost 6 bases and J lost 5 bases. This CDR3 has 15 residues. In DNA form, the CDR3 reads TGTGCCAGCAGCAAGACAGGGATCCGAGGGGAGACCCAGTACTTC. Its translation is CASSKTGIRGETQYF.

This rearrangement joins TRBV2 to TRBJ2-5; D perhaps matches TRBD2 (6 bases). Germline V gene lookup returns CDR1 SNHLY and CDR2 FYNNEI. V dropped 4 bases and J dropped 2 bases, with 14 bases sitting between them. The CDR3 is made up of 15 amino acids. CDR3 DNA sequence: TGTGCCAGCAGTGTTGTGGGGACTCCACAAGAGACCCAGTACTTC. Protein: CASSVVGTPQETQYF.

This chain uses TRBV4-1 with TRBJ1-2; the D gene is possibly TRBD1 (6 bases). This CDR3 region has 19 residues. V was cut by 3 bases and J by 6 bases, with 29 bases left in between. The germline V gene encodes CDR1 MGHRA and CDR2 YSYEKL. CDR3 sequence reads: CASSHRRGISTGPADGYTF. The CDR3 DNA sequence: TGCGCCAGCAGCCACAGACGTGGTATTAGTACAGGGCCGGCGGATGGCTACACCTTC.

In its sample, this clone was seen a few times. This chain connects TRBV4-1 to TRBJ1-1; D uncertain. V gave up 0 bases and J gave up 1 base, with 9 bases separating them. This CDR3 contains 15 residues. Per the germline V gene, CDR1 is MGHRA and CDR2 is YSYEKL. For the CDR3, the DNA is TGCGCCAGCAGCCAAGACCCCCTTTCGAACACTGAAGCTTTCTTT. Residues: CASSQDPLSNTEAFF.

The rearrangement links TRBV18 to TRBJ2-2; 8 positions agree with TRBD1. V was pared by 5 bases and J by 0 bases, with 17 bases of the junction left unmatched. This CDR3 region has 20 residues. Germline lookup yields CDR1 KGHSH and CDR2 LQKENI. This CDR3 is CASSNFMGQARGTNTGELFF. The DNA of the CDR3 is TGTGCCAGCTCAAATTTTATGGGACAGGCCAGGGGAACGAACACCGGGGAGCTGTTTTTT.

This chain connects TRBV5-6 to TRBJ1-5; 7 nucleotides align to TRBD1. The CDR3 totals 17 residues. CDR1 SGHDT and CDR2 YYEEEE come from the germline V gene. With 4 bases clipped from V and 0 bases from J, the junction kept 10 bases outside the gene matches. CDR3 protein: CASSQTGQVNSNQPQHF. In nucleotides, the CDR3 is TGTGCCAGCAGCCAGACTGGACAGGTTAATAGCAATCAGCCCCAGCATTTT.

This rearrangement joins TRBV10-3 to TRBJ2-7, with 7 bases matching TRBD2. The germline CDR1 and CDR2 sequences are ENHRY and SYGVKD. V shed 3 bases, J shed 5 bases, and the junction held 4 bases outside the gene matches. The CDR3 is 13 amino acids. CDR3 sequence reads: CAISEVRGDEQYF. CDR3 DNA: TGTGCCATCAGTGAAGTTCGGGGGGACGAGCAGTACTTC.